This passage covers 17 T cell receptor beta chains from one sample sequenced in a study of vaccination and CD4 T cells after COVID-19. Their target antigens are unknown. Described treatment: approximately 9-day PBMC culture with coronavirus spike peptide pools or control peptides (ViraFEST assay). Oncomine TCR Beta short-read sequencing was applied to DNA from cultured CD4+ T cells. TCRdb redid the calling of the PCR reads with MiXCR, one entry per CDR3 protein. The profile shows about 15,000 distinct CDR3 sequences, 50% to 60% of them singletons. Sequencing was carried out using CD4+ T cells from blood, cultured in vitro. The receptor set was obtained from a human donor who had recovered from COVID-19.

This clonotype was seen a handful of times. The V and J genes are TRBV2 and TRBJ1-2; tentatively, D is TRBD1 (6 bases). This CDR3 is 13 amino acids long. Germline-derived CDR1 and CDR2 are SNHLY and FYNNEI. Trimming took off 5 bases at V and 7 bases at J, with 14 bases between the two ends. The DNA for the CDR3 is TGTGCCAGCAGTTACACAGGGAAACCTGGCTACACCTTC. Protein: CASSYTGKPGYTF.

The V and J genes are TRBV10-1 and TRBJ1-1; D possibly corresponds to TRBD1 (5 bases). Trimming took 2 bases from V and 3 from J, leaving 7 bases between them. This CDR3 comprises 13 residues. Germline V gene lookup returns CDR1 WNHNN and CDR2 SYGVQD (reference sequence). The CDR3 sequence is CASSETGDTEAFF. The CDR3 coding sequence is TGCGCCAGCAGTGAGACGGGGGACACTGAAGCTTTCTTT.

This clonotype was detected a few times. The V and J genes are TRBV6-2 or TRBV6-3 and TRBJ1-2, with a possible D match to TRBD1 (6 bases). CDR1 MNHEY and CDR2 SVGEGT come from the germline V gene. The CDR3 covers 12 residues. The germline V and J ends were trimmed by 5 bases and 9 bases, with 13 bases remaining between them. CDR3 bases: TGTGCCAGCAGTCAGGGGCCTGGGAGCTACACCTTC. Protein: CASSQGPGSYTF.

V gene TRBV4-1 combines with J gene TRBJ2-7; D is perhaps TRBD2 (5 bases). The CDR3 extends over 16 amino acids. Germline CDR1 is MGHRA and CDR2 is YSYEKL. V lost 1 base and J 0 bases, leaving 13 bases between the germline ends. This CDR3 reads CASSQGSASHSYEQYF. CDR3 in DNA: TGCGCCAGCAGCCAAGGTTCGGCTAGCCACTCCTACGAGCAGTACTTC.

The chain couples TRBV10-3 to TRBJ1-1, with D perhaps matching TRBD1 (5 bases). Per germline, CDR1 ENHRY and CDR2 SYGVKD. V was pared by 6 bases and J by 1 base, with 12 bases between. The CDR3 extends over 14 amino acids. This CDR3 is CAIRAGDRNTEAFF. Here the CDR3 DNA reads TGTGCCATCAGGGCCGGAGACAGGAACACTGAAGCTTTCTTT.

The V and J genes are TRBV6-2 or TRBV6-3 and TRBJ2-5; no clear D. CDR1 and CDR2 from the germline V gene are MNHEY and SVGEGT. Trimming removed 4 bases at V and 2 bases at J, with 5 bases between. The CDR3 length is 12 residues. In DNA form, the CDR3 reads TGTGCCAGCAGTTTCCTACAAGAGACCCAGTACTTC. Amino acid sequence: CASSFLQETQYF.

The sample holds a few counts of this clonotype. The chain joins TRBV10-1 to TRBJ2-7; 9 nucleotides match TRBD1. CDR1 and CDR2 (germline): WNHNN, SYGVQD (reference sequence). This CDR3 comprises 16 residues. V lost 2 bases, J lost 2 bases, and 7 bases stayed unmatched. The CDR3 region has the DNA TGCGCCAGCAGTGAGCTGATGGGACAGGGCCCCTACGAGCAGTACTTC. It specifies CASSELMGQGPYEQYF.

This clonotype was found a few times. The chain couples TRBV6-2 or TRBV6-3 to TRBJ1-6; a weak D match, TRBD1 (5 bases). Germline lookup yields CDR1 MNHEY and CDR2 SVGEGT. V was trimmed by 5 bases and J by 9 bases, leaving 11 bases between them. This CDR3 is built from 13 residues. As DNA, the CDR3 is TGTGCCAGCAGTAGCCGGGGGATTTCACCCCTCCACTTT. Translation: CASSSRGISPLHF.

V usage is TRBV7-8 and J usage is TRBJ2-2; no reliable D call. Germline V gene data show CDR1 as SGHVS and CDR2 as FQNEAQ. V dropped 2 bases and J dropped 7 bases, with 17 bases sitting between them. This CDR3 contains 16 residues. The CDR3 protein is CASSLFRFGGVGELFF. Written as DNA, the CDR3 is TGTGCCAGCAGCTTATTCCGCTTTGGTGGGGTCGGGGAGCTGTTTTTT.

In its sample, this clonotype was seen a few times. The rearrangement uses TRBV11-2 and TRBJ1-4; no clear D gene. Germline V gene data show CDR1 as SGHAT and CDR2 as FQNNGV. V was cut by 5 bases and J by 1 base, with 11 bases left in between. The CDR3 totals 15 residues. The CDR3 nucleotides read TGTGCCAGCAGCCCCGCAACGGGAACTAATGAAAAACTGTTTTTT. Translation: CASSPATGTNEKLFF.

The genes are TRBV12-3 or TRBV12-4 and TRBJ1-1, with TRBD1 matching over 7 bases. This CDR3 region has 14 residues. With V trimmed by 8 bases and J by 1 base, 7 bases remained unmatched. CDR3 residues: CASDNRGGNTEAFF. The CDR3 bases are TGTGCCAGCGACAACAGGGGAGGGAACACTGAAGCTTTCTTT.

This chain connects TRBV19 to TRBJ1-1; the match to TRBD1 covers 7 bases. The germline V gene encodes CDR1 LNHDA and CDR2 SQIVND (reference sequence). This CDR3 has 13 residues. Germline trimming cut 4 bases from V and 3 bases from J; bases unmatched to any gene: 2. CDR3 protein: CASSRQGDTEAFF. The CDR3 DNA sequence: TGTGCCAGTAGTAGGCAGGGGGACACTGAAGCTTTCTTT. Looking up the rest from reference TRBV19 and TRBJ1-1 gives the full variable domain: DGGITQSPKYLFRKEGQNVTLSCEQNLNHDAMYWYRQDPGQGLRLIYYSQIVNDFQKGDIAEGYSVSREKKESFPLTVTSAQKNPTAFYLCASSRQGDTEAFFGQGTRLTVV.

This chain links TRBV15 with TRBJ1-3; D ambiguous. The CDR3 runs 14 residues. CDR1 is LNHNV and CDR2 is YYDKDF in the germline V gene (reference sequence). The ends were cut back, 4 bases at V and 2 bases at J, with 9 bases in the middle. CDR3 in amino acids: CATSIPRAGNTIYF. CDR3 in DNA: TGTGCCACCAGCATACCTCGGGCTGGAAACACCATATATTTT.

The chain combines TRBV30 with TRBJ1-3; D is ambiguous. Germline V lookup: CDR1 GTSNPN, CDR2 SVGIG (reference sequence). V was clipped by 5 bases and J by 6 bases, with 17 bases between them. This CDR3 is 14 amino acids long. The CDR3 DNA is TGTGCCTGGGGCGGATTTGGGGTCGAAAACACCATATATTTT. It encodes CAWGGFGVENTIYF.

The V call is TRBV5-1, the J call TRBJ1-1; D may be TRBD1 (5 bases). V lost 2 bases and J lost 2, with 13 bases in between. The CDR3 totals 15 residues. Germline V CDR1 and CDR2: SGHRS, YFSETQ. The CDR3 is CASSLRWGGNTEAFF. CDR3 DNA: TGCGCCAGCAGCTTAAGGTGGGGGGGAAACACTGAAGCTTTCTTT.

This clonotype occurred a few times. This chain uses TRBV6-1 with TRBJ2-7, with 7 nucleotides matching TRBD1. Trimming removed 2 bases from V and 2 bases from J; junction bases left unmatched: 3. CDR1 and CDR2 from the germline V gene are MNHNS and SASEGT. The CDR3 spans 14 residues. CDR3 nucleotides: TGTGCCAGCAGTGAAAGGGGGCTGGCCTACGAGCAGTACTTC. Translated, it gives CASSERGLAYEQYF.

The chain uses TRBV6-1 and TRBJ1-2; tentatively, D is TRBD1 (6 bases). V shed 6 bases and J shed 2 bases, with 10 bases lying between them. Germline-derived CDR1 and CDR2 are MNHNS and SASEGT. CDR3 length equals 13 residues. The CDR3 here is CASRPGDNYGYTF. CDR3 nucleotides: TGTGCCAGCAGGCCAGGGGACAACTATGGCTACACCTTC.